These T cell receptor beta chains were read from a single sample in a study of cytomegalovirus exposure and HLA in healthy donors. Sequenced by immunoSEQ multiplex PCR; TCRdb stores in-frame clones only, minus some. The repertoire has around 150,000 clones, about three quarters of them found once; the top ten carry approximately 2%. Input material: PBMCs. The receptors were sampled from a female donor in good health and CMV-seronegative. Both conserved end residues are part of each CDR3. D genes are given only for firm matches. Clone size is not always given. Where it is, it says once, few, many or a class for expanded clones.

size: -; V: TRBV7-3; D: TRBD2; J: TRBJ2-5; CDR3: CASSPSGGGETQYF; DNA: TGTGCCAGCAGCCCCAGCGGGGGCGGGGAGACCCAGTACTTC
size: few; V: TRBV19; D: -; J: TRBJ1-2; CDR3: CATETASYGYTF; DNA: TGTGCCACTGAGACTGCTAGCTATGGCTACACCTTC
size: once; V: TRBV5-1; D: -; J: TRBJ1-1; CDR3: CASSPVDRANTEAFF; DNA: TGCGCCAGCAGCCCGGTCGACAGAGCGAACACTGAAGCTTTCTTT
size: once; V: TRBV18; D: -; J: TRBJ1-5; CDR3: CASSPEGWGGYSNQPQHF; DNA: TGTGCCAGCTCACCCGAGGGGTGGGGAGGGTATAGCAATCAGCCCCAGCATTTT
size: -; V: TRBV7-9; D: -; J: TRBJ1-4; CDR3: CASSSKFPGAPGEKLFF; DNA: TGTGCCAGCAGCTCTAAGTTCCCAGGGGCGCCGGGGGAAAAACTGTTTTTT
size: -; V: TRBV11-3; D: TRBD2; J: TRBJ2-1; CDR3: CASSSLGRGGPREQFF; DNA: TGTGCCAGCAGCTCCCTCGGGCGGGGGGGCCCCCGAGAGCAGTTCTTC
size: -; V: TRBV25-1; D: TRBD1; J: TRBJ1-5; CDR3: CASARTGGNQPQHF; DNA: TGTGCCAGCGCCAGGACAGGAGGCAATCAGCCCCAGCATTTT
size: once; V: TRBV9; D: -; J: TRBJ1-4; CDR3: CASSVDGGMDEKLFF; DNA: TGTGCCAGCAGCGTAGATGGGGGGATGGACGAAAAACTGTTTTTT
size: -; V: TRBV7-2; D: -; J: TRBJ1-4; CDR3: CASSDRGFTNEKLFF; DNA: TGTGCCAGCAGCGATAGGGGGTTTACTAATGAAAAACTGTTTTTT
size: -; V: TRBV14; D: -; J: TRBJ1-2; CDR3: CASSQESDYGYTF; DNA: TGTGCCAGCAGCCAAGAGTCAGACTATGGCTACACCTTC
size: -; V: TRBV9; D: TRBD1; J: TRBJ1-2; CDR3: CASSVRGDYTF; DNA: TGTGCCAGCAGCGTCAGGGGGGACTACACCTTC
size: few; V: TRBV7-6; D: TRBD1; J: TRBJ2-7; CDR3: CASSGPGQDYEQYF; DNA: TGTGCCAGCAGCGGTCCGGGACAGGACTACGAGCAGTACTTC
size: -; V: TRBV7-8; D: TRBD2; J: TRBJ2-7; CDR3: CASSLGGLAGRQYF; DNA: TGTGCCAGCAGCTTGGGTGGACTAGCGGGGAGGCAGTACTTC
size: -; V: TRBV5-6; D: -; J: TRBJ2-3; CDR3: CASSLVTLTNTQYF; DNA: TGTGCCAGCAGCTTGGTCACCCTCACAAATACGCAGTATTTT
size: -; V: TRBV6-5; D: TRBD2; J: TRBJ2-7; CDR3: CASSYSTAGLSYEQYF; DNA: TGTGCCAGCAGTTACTCGACGGCGGGACTATCCTACGAGCAGTACTTC
size: once; V: TRBV19; D: TRBD1; J: TRBJ1-5; CDR3: CASSIRDREGQPQHF; DNA: TGTGCCAGTAGTATAAGGGACAGGGAGGGTCAGCCCCAGCATTTT
size: -; V: TRBV5-6; D: -; J: TRBJ2-2; CDR3: CASSTADSASNTGELFF; DNA: TGTGCCAGCAGCACTGCGGACAGTGCCTCGAACACCGGGGAGCTGTTTTTT
size: -; V: TRBV6-6; D: TRBD2; J: TRBJ2-3; CDR3: CASTLSGGAVDTQYF; DNA: TGTGCCAGCACCCTTAGCGGGGGGGCCGTAGATACGCAGTATTTT
size: -; V: TRBV30; D: -; J: TRBJ1-3; CDR3: CAWSVWGVGNTIYF; DNA: TGTGCCTGGAGTGTATGGGGGGTTGGAAACACCATATATTTT
size: -; V: TRBV7-3; D: TRBD2; J: TRBJ2-2; CDR3: CASSLAGVAGELFF; DNA: TGTGCCAGCTCCCTGGCGGGAGTGGCCGGGGAGCTGTTTTTT
size: -; V: TRBV18; D: -; J: TRBJ2-3; CDR3: CATLRGGSTDTQYF; DNA: TGTGCCACCCTCAGAGGGGGTAGTACAGATACGCAGTATTTT
size: -; V: TRBV30; D: TRBD2; J: TRBJ2-1; CDR3: CAWSPRLALHEQFF; DNA: TGTGCCTGGAGCCCCAGACTAGCTCTCCATGAGCAGTTCTTC
size: -; V: TRBV11-3; D: TRBD2; J: TRBJ2-5; CDR3: CASSLGYSSGGSMETQYF; DNA: TGTGCCAGCAGCTTAGGATATAGTAGCGGGGGTAGTATGGAGACCCAGTACTTC
size: once; V: TRBV27; D: -; J: TRBJ2-7; CDR3: CASSTTGYEQYF; DNA: TGTGCCAGCAGTACGACAGGCTACGAGCAGTACTTC
size: -; V: TRBV5-1; D: -; J: TRBJ1-5; CDR3: CASSLEPNQPQHF; DNA: TGCGCCAGCAGCTTGGAGCCGAACCAGCCCCAGCATTTT
size: -; V: TRBV18; D: TRBD1; J: TRBJ1-2; CDR3: CASSLDRDQGYTF; DNA: TGTGCCAGCTCACTCGACAGGGATCAGGGCTACACCTTC
size: -; V: TRBV30; D: TRBD1; J: TRBJ2-7; CDR3: CAWLTGGHEQYF; DNA: TGTGCCTGGTTGACAGGGGGCCACGAGCAGTACTTC
size: few; V: TRBV2; D: -; J: TRBJ2-7; CDR3: CASSEVAVEQYF; DNA: TGTGCCAGCAGTGAAGTGGCGGTGGAGCAGTACTTC
size: -; V: TRBV10-3; D: TRBD1; J: TRBJ2-1; CDR3: CAISESGQGHNEQFF; DNA: TGTGCCATCAGTGAGTCTGGACAGGGCCACAATGAGCAGTTCTTC
size: -; V: TRBV7-9; D: TRBD1; J: TRBJ2-7; CDR3: CASSLIRTGSSYEQYF; DNA: TGTGCCAGCAGCTTAATTAGGACAGGGAGCTCCTACGAGCAGTACTTC
size: -; V: TRBV5-6; D: -; J: TRBJ2-4; CDR3: CASSAVGGVIAKNIQYF; DNA: TGTGCCAGCAGCGCGGTCGGAGGGGTTATCGCCAAAAACATTCAGTACTTC
size: -; V: TRBV30; D: -; J: TRBJ1-1; CDR3: CAWSVSLDTEAFF; DNA: TGTGCCTGGAGTGTATCACTTGACACTGAAGCTTTCTTT
size: -; V: TRBV19; D: -; J: TRBJ1-6; CDR3: CASSIDPSTGSYNSPLHF; DNA: TGTGCCAGTAGTATAGATCCCTCGACAGGTTCCTATAATTCACCCCTCCACTTT
size: few; V: TRBV21-1; D: -; J: TRBJ2-7; CDR3: CASPPLNREGPYEQYF; DNA: TGTGCCAGCCCGCCGTTGAATCGGGAGGGCCCCTACGAGCAGTACTTC
size: few; V: TRBV27; D: -; J: TRBJ2-7; CDR3: CASSEAESSYEQYF; DNA: TGTGCCAGCAGTGAAGCGGAATCCTCCTACGAGCAGTACTTC
size: -; V: TRBV7-9; D: -; J: TRBJ2-2; CDR3: CASRPGQGLTGELFF; DNA: TGTGCCAGCAGGCCTGGGCAGGGACTCACCGGGGAGCTGTTTTTT
size: once; V: TRBV7-9; D: TRBD2; J: TRBJ2-3; CDR3: CASSFGGSTDTQYF; DNA: TGTGCCAGCAGTTTCGGGGGGAGCACAGATACGCAGTATTTT
size: -; V: TRBV5-4; D: -; J: TRBJ2-3; CDR3: CASSWYSNTQYF; DNA: TGTGCCAGCAGCTGGTACTCGAATACGCAGTATTTT
size: -; V: TRBV9; D: TRBD1; J: TRBJ1-1; CDR3: CASSVARTGGGNTEAFF; DNA: TGTGCCAGCAGCGTAGCCCGGACAGGGGGCGGGAACACTGAAGCTTTCTTT
size: few; V: TRBV6-1; D: TRBD2; J: TRBJ2-7; CDR3: CASSEARGGGIYEQYF; DNA: TGTGCCAGCAGTGAAGCGCGGGGCGGGGGAATCTACGAGCAGTACTTC
size: -; V: TRBV7-6; D: TRBD1; J: TRBJ2-2; CDR3: CASSFRDRGKDRPGELFF; DNA: TGTGCCAGCAGCTTCCGGGACAGGGGGAAGGACCGGCCCGGGGAGCTGTTTTTT
size: -; V: TRBV11-3; D: -; J: TRBJ2-1; CDR3: CASSLGVESGSSYNEQFF; DNA: TGTGCCAGCAGCTTAGGGGTAGAAAGCGGGTCCTCCTACAATGAGCAGTTCTTC
size: -; V: TRBV2; D: -; J: TRBJ1-6; CDR3: CASTPRPLQGGTYNSPLHF; DNA: TGTGCCAGCACCCCCAGACCCCTCCAGGGAGGGACCTATAATTCACCCCTCCACTTT
size: few; V: TRBV7-8; D: TRBD1; J: TRBJ1-1; CDR3: CASSTDRGGKAFF; DNA: TGTGCCAGCAGCACCGACAGGGGGGGAAAGGCTTTCTTT
size: -; V: TRBV18; D: -; J: TRBJ2-3; CDR3: CASSALDTQYF; DNA: TGTGCCAGCTCAGCGCTAGATACGCAGTATTTT
size: -; V: TRBV18; D: -; J: TRBJ1-1; CDR3: CASSPQRITEAFF; DNA: TGTGCCAGCTCACCTCAGCGCATTACTGAAGCTTTCTTT
size: -; V: TRBV29-1; D: -; J: TRBJ2-7; CDR3: CSVESPGMNSYEQYF; DNA: TGCAGCGTTGAAAGTCCAGGGATGAACTCCTACGAGCAGTACTTC
size: -; V: TRBV18; D: -; J: TRBJ1-2; CDR3: CASSPDLNREVSGYTF; DNA: TGTGCCAGCTCCCCCGACCTAAACCGGGAGGTTAGTGGCTACACCTTC
size: few; V: TRBV9; D: -; J: TRBJ2-3; CDR3: CASSVGGPDTQYF; DNA: TGTGCCAGCAGCGTAGGAGGGCCAGATACGCAGTATTTT
size: few; V: TRBV19; D: -; J: TRBJ1-5; CDR3: CASSIAGSGNQPQHF; DNA: TGTGCCAGTAGTATTGCAGGGTCTGGCAATCAGCCCCAGCATTTT
size: -; V: TRBV6-5; D: -; J: TRBJ1-6; CDR3: CASRAGLYSPLHF; DNA: TGTGCCAGCAGGGCAGGGTTGTATTCACCCCTCCACTTT
size: -; V: TRBV6-4; D: TRBD2; J: TRBJ2-3; CDR3: CASSDRGGEADTQYF; DNA: TGTGCCAGCAGTGACCGGGGAGGGGAAGCAGATACGCAGTATTTT
size: -; V: TRBV6-4; D: TRBD1; J: TRBJ2-2; CDR3: CASRPSGGLIGELFF; DNA: TGTGCCAGCAGGCCTTCAGGGGGCCTTATCGGGGAGCTGTTTTTT
size: -; V: TRBV30; D: -; J: TRBJ1-1; CDR3: CAWNQVPPEAFF; DNA: TGTGCCTGGAATCAGGTACCTCCTGAAGCTTTCTTT